The 32 T cell receptor beta chains below were found in one sample sequenced in a study of blood T cell repertoires in COVID-19. Clones were read by immunoSEQ multiplex PCR, and TCRdb kept only the in-frame ones, dropping some. Of fewer than 200,000 clones listed, around nine tenths are singletons. The sample comprised peripheral blood. Every receptor here comes from a young woman who had recovered from COVID-19.

The genes are TRBV29-1 and TRBJ2-2; maybe TRBD1 (5 bases). V lost 8 bases, J lost 2 bases, and 15 bases lay in between. Germline V CDR1 and CDR2: SQVTM, ANQGSEA. The CDR3 is 14 residues long. The chain's CDR3 is CSTDGQRNTGELFF. CDR3 coding DNA: TGCAGCACGGACGGACAACGCAACACCGGGGAGCTGTTTTTT.

The CDR3 sequence: CASSPSGDVLLYTF. CDR3 bases: TGTGCCAGCAGCCCCAGCGGGGACGTACTTCTCTACACCTTC. The rearrangement links TRBV3-1 (or the pseudogene TRBV3-2) to TRBJ1-2, with a possible D match to TRBD1 (5 bases). Germline V lookup: CDR1 LGHDT, CDR2 YNNKEL (reference sequence). This CDR3 has 14 amino acids. Trimming took off 4 bases at V and 10 bases at J, with 19 bases between the two ends.

The chain has TRBV29-1 and TRBJ1-1; 8 bases map to TRBD1. Looked up from germline, CDR1 is SQVTM and CDR2 is ANQGSEA. The CDR3 runs to 14 residues. Germline trimming cut 3 bases from V and 1 base from J; bases unmatched to any gene: 4. The CDR3 region is CSVDRGQANTEAFF. CDR3 bases: TGCAGCGTTGATAGGGGACAGGCGAACACTGAAGCTTTCTTT.

The genes are TRBV5-5 and TRBJ1-1, with 8 bases that match TRBD1. The CDR3 totals 16 residues. Germline V gives CDR1 SGHKS, CDR2 YYEKEE (reference sequence). The J segment lost 4 bases and the V segment lost 1 base, leaving 9 bases of the junction unmatched. The CDR3 bases are TGTGCCAGCAGCTTGATCGGACAGGGATTGATCACTGAAGCTTTCTTT. The encoded protein is CASSLIGQGLITEAFF.

The chain is built from TRBV18 and TRBJ1-6; 10 bases are shared with TRBD1. Germline CDR1 KGHSH, CDR2 LQKENI. CDR3 length: 16 amino acids. V was pared by 5 bases and J by 7 bases, with 8 bases of the junction left unmatched. CDR3 DNA sequence: TGTGCCAGCTCATCGGATCCGGGACAGGGGAATTCACCCCTCCACTTT. This translates into CASSSDPGQGNSPLHF.

This chain's CDR3 is CASSPRATSGYNEQFF. The CDR3 DNA reads as TGTGCCAGCAGCCCGAGGGCTACTAGCGGATACAATGAGCAGTTCTTC. The chain is built from TRBV11-2 and TRBJ2-1; 8 bases line up with TRBD2. J lost 4 bases, V lost 5 bases, and 10 bases had no gene match. Germline V gene lookup returns CDR1 SGHAT and CDR2 FQNNGV. The CDR3 loop spans 16 amino acids.

This chain joins TRBV7-8 and TRBJ1-5; 8 bases are shared with TRBD1. CDR1 is SGHVS and CDR2 is FQNEAQ in the germline V gene. This CDR3 region has 19 residues. The junction had 11 bases not matched to a gene; V was cut back by 1 base and J by 0 bases. The CDR3 reads CASSLGQDRASYSNQPQHF. The CDR3 DNA reads TGTGCCAGCAGCTTAGGTCAGGACAGGGCATCTTATAGCAATCAGCCCCAGCATTTT. Combining the CDR3 with reference TRBV7-8 and TRBJ1-5 gives the whole variable domain GAGVSQSPRYKVAKRGQDVALRCDPISGHVSLFWYQQALGQGPEFLTYFQNEAQLDKSGLPSDRFFAERPEGSVSTLKIQRTQQEDSAVYLCASSLGQDRASYSNQPQHFGDGTRLSIL.

The chain employs TRBV9 and TRBJ1-2; D is unclear. The V gene's germline CDR1 is SGDLS and CDR2 YYNGEE. V dropped 7 bases and J dropped 4 bases, with 11 bases sitting between them. The CDR3 covers 12 residues. The CDR3 is CASFLGGYGYTF. Written as DNA, the CDR3 is TGTGCCAGCTTCCTGGGAGGCTATGGCTACACCTTC.

The J gene is TRBJ2-1, the V gene TRBV7-2; 7 positions match TRBD2. The CDR3 runs 18 residues. J lost 2 bases, V lost 0 bases, and 10 bases had no gene match. CDR1 and CDR2 from the germline V gene are SGHTA and FQGNSA. The CDR3 DNA is TGTGCCAGCAGCTTAGCGGGACTACGGGGGAGAGCCTACAATGAGCAGTTCTTC. It yields the protein CASSLAGLRGRAYNEQFF.

As to this clone: At one boundary the junction diverges from the germline segment, which might be a read error. V is TRBV9 and J is TRBJ2-3; D is perhaps TRBD1 (5 bases). The V gene's germline CDR1 is SGDLS and CDR2 YYNGEE. CDR3 size: 15 residues. CDR3 nucleotides: TGTGCCAGCAGCGTAGCAGGGTTTAGCATAGATACGCAGTATTTT. It is translated as CASSVAGFSIDTQYF.

The chain recombines TRBV7-9 with TRBJ1-5; D call uncertain. V shed 1 base and J shed 5 bases, with 6 bases lying between them. Looked up from germline, CDR1 is SEHNR and CDR2 is FQNEAQ (reference sequence). This CDR3 is built from 13 residues. The CDR3 DNA is TGTGCCAGCAGCTTAGGGGAGTATCAGCCCCAGCATTTT. Its translation is CASSLGEYQPQHF.

This clone was observed a single time. The V gene is TRBV5-6, the J gene TRBJ1-1; perhaps TRBD1 as D (5 bases). The germline V and J ends were trimmed by 4 bases and 5 bases, with 12 bases remaining between them. The CDR3 has 13 amino acids. Germline V gene lookup returns CDR1 SGHDT and CDR2 YYEEEE. CDR3 residues: CASSASGSTEAFF. In DNA, the CDR3 is TGTGCCAGCAGCGCGTCAGGGTCGACTGAAGCTTTCTTT.

The genes are TRBV30 and TRBJ1-1; D remains unclear. V was pared by 5 bases and J by 5 bases, with 9 bases between. From germline, CDR1 is GTSNPN and CDR2 SVGIG (reference sequence). This CDR3 has 11 residues. This chain's CDR3 is CAWDIRTEAFF. In DNA form, the CDR3 reads TGTGCCTGGGACATTCGGACTGAAGCTTTCTTT.

The chain carries TRBV12-5 and TRBJ1-2, with 11 bases fitting TRBD1. Germline lookup yields CDR1 LGHNT and CDR2 FRNRAP. The CDR3 consists of 13 residues. Germline trimming cut 6 bases from V and 7 bases from J; bases unmatched to any gene: 4. This CDR3 is CASGRTGGRGYTF. The CDR3 nucleotides read TGTGCTAGTGGCAGGACAGGGGGCCGTGGCTACACCTTC.

This rearrangement joins TRBV13 to TRBJ2-3; 9 nucleotides align to TRBD2. CDR1 and CDR2 (germline): PRHDT, FYEKMQ (reference sequence). With 0 bases clipped from V and 4 bases from J, the junction kept 8 bases outside the gene matches. The length of the CDR3 is 17 residues. The CDR3 DNA follows: TGTGCCAGCAGCTTAGGATTAGCGGGAGTCGGGGCAGATACGCAGTATTTT. Translation gives CASSLGLAGVGADTQYF. The whole variable domain, remainder taken from reference TRBV13 and TRBJ2-3, is AAGVIQSPRHLIKEKRETATLKCYPIPRHDTVYWYQQGPGQDPQFLISFYEKMQSDKGSIPDRFSAQQFSDYHSELNMSSLELGDSALYFCASSLGLAGVGADTQYFGPGTRLTVL.

The chain has TRBV9 and TRBJ2-4, with D possibly being TRBD1 (5 bases). The length of the CDR3 is 17 residues. Germline V gene data show CDR1 as SGDLS and CDR2 as YYNGEE. V lost 0 bases to trimming and J lost 0 bases, with 13 bases between them. The CDR3 region is CASSVAQLGLAKNIQYF. The CDR3 DNA follows: TGTGCCAGCAGCGTAGCCCAGTTGGGGCTAGCCAAAAACATTCAGTACTTC.

The rearrangement uses TRBV5-1 and TRBJ2-7; D ambiguous. This CDR3 has 13 amino acids. The germline V gene encodes CDR1 SGHRS and CDR2 YFSETQ. V was trimmed by 0 bases and J by 2 bases, leaving 6 bases between them. The CDR3 nucleotides are TGCGCCAGCAGCTTGGATAGCCCCTACGAGCAGTACTTC. It is translated as CASSLDSPYEQYF.

J is TRBJ2-4 and V is TRBV19, with 7 bases identical to TRBD1. This CDR3 has 15 residues. The germline V gene encodes CDR1 LNHDA and CDR2 SQIVND (reference sequence). V lost 3 bases and J lost 0; bases outside the gene matches: 2. The CDR3 is CASSMGTVAKNIQYF. The CDR3 DNA reads as TGTGCCAGTAGTATGGGGACAGTAGCCAAAAACATTCAGTACTTC.

The CDR3 sequence is CASSPQGPGYEQYF. The CDR3 region has the DNA TGTGCCAGCTCACCACAGGGGCCCGGGTACGAGCAGTACTTC. The chain joins TRBV18 to TRBJ2-7; tentative D call: TRBD1 (5 bases). The CDR3 covers 14 residues. The germline V and J ends were trimmed by 1 base and 4 bases, with 11 bases remaining between them. CDR1 and CDR2 from the germline V gene are KGHSH and LQKENI.

The chain carries TRBV9 and TRBJ2-1; 8 nucleotides line up with TRBD2. V dropped 0 bases and J dropped 6; count of bases not matched to a gene: 5. The germline V gene encodes CDR1 SGDLS and CDR2 YYNGEE. The CDR3 sequence is 15 residues long. The CDR3: CASSVGRGAGNEQFF. CDR3 nucleotides: TGTGCCAGCAGCGTAGGGCGGGGGGCCGGCAATGAGCAGTTCTTC.

CDR3 coding DNA: TGTGCCAGCAGCCGAGGAAATGAGCAGTTCTTC. It yields the protein CASSRGNEQFF. J is TRBJ2-1 and V is TRBV13; D not resolved. The CDR3 sequence is 11 residues long. In germline, CDR1 is PRHDT, CDR2 FYEKMQ (reference sequence). The V end was cut by 5 bases, the J end by 7 bases, with 6 bases between.

V and J are TRBV15 and TRBJ2-7; D may be TRBD2 (6 bases). The germline V and J ends were trimmed by 0 bases and 6 bases, with 15 bases remaining between them. The CDR3 contains 15 residues. CDR1 and CDR2 (germline): LNHNV, YYDKDF (reference sequence). The DNA for the CDR3 is TGTGCCACCAGCAGAGAGGGGGGAACAGGAGGCGAGCAGTACTTC. This codes for CATSREGGTGGEQYF.

The gene calls are TRBV7-2 and TRBJ2-1; 10 positions agree with TRBD2. This CDR3 has 19 residues. V shed 4 bases and J 7 bases; nucleotides not matched to a gene: 19. Germline V CDR1 and CDR2: SGHTA, FQGNSA. The chain's CDR3 is CASSYVWSSGSIQQNEQFF. The CDR3 bases are TGTGCCAGCAGCTACGTTTGGTCTAGCGGGAGCATACAACAAAATGAGCAGTTCTTC.

V usage is TRBV9 and J usage is TRBJ2-1; 8 bases agree with TRBD2. J lost 6 bases, V lost 4 bases, and 12 bases had no gene match. Germline V gene data show CDR1 as SGDLS and CDR2 as YYNGEE. The CDR3 contains 16 residues. This CDR3 is CASSPPRREGGNEQFF. The CDR3 DNA follows: TGTGCCAGCAGCCCCCCCCGTCGGGAGGGAGGCAATGAGCAGTTCTTC.

V is TRBV19 and J is TRBJ2-1, with 9 bases that match TRBD2. The CDR3 sequence is 14 residues long. V was clipped by 8 bases and J by 5 bases; unmatched bases: 7. Germline-derived CDR1 and CDR2 are LNHDA and SQIVND (reference sequence). CDR3 sequence: CASPLAGANNEQFF. As DNA, the CDR3 is TGTGCCAGTCCCTTAGCGGGAGCGAACAATGAGCAGTTCTTC.

The chain couples TRBV9 to TRBJ2-5, with D possibly being TRBD1 (5 bases). Per the germline V gene, CDR1 is SGDLS and CDR2 is YYNGEE. This CDR3 spans 15 amino acids. The ends were cut back, 0 bases at V and 4 bases at J, with 13 bases in the middle. CDR3 in amino acids: CASSVDAGKGETQYF. The DNA of the CDR3 is TGTGCCAGCAGCGTAGACGCAGGGAAGGGAGAGACCCAGTACTTC.

This clone came up once. The rearrangement links TRBV19 to TRBJ2-2; D may be TRBD1 (5 bases). V was clipped by 9 bases and J by 2 bases, with 10 bases between them. CDR3 length: 13 amino acids. CDR1 LNHDA and CDR2 SQIVND come from the germline V gene (reference sequence). CDR3 DNA: TGTGCCAGCCCACAGGATAACACCGGGGAGCTGTTTTTT. Protein product: CASPQDNTGELFF.

The CDR3, as DNA: TGTGCCAGTCGGCTCGGGGGGGACAAAAACATTCAGTACTTC. Amino acid sequence: CASRLGGDKNIQYF. The chain carries TRBV2 and TRBJ2-4; the match to TRBD2 covers 8 bases. Germline V gene sequence: CDR1 SNHLY, CDR2 FYNNEI. The CDR3 extends over 14 amino acids. The V and J ends lost 9 bases and 3 bases, in that order; junction bases with no gene match: 7.

V and J are TRBV7-2 and TRBJ1-5, with 8 nucleotides matching TRBD1. The CDR3 has 15 amino acids. V was pared by 4 bases and J by 6 bases, with 8 bases of the junction left unmatched. Germline values: CDR1 SGHTA, CDR2 FQGNSA. CDR3: CASSSEDRASQPQHF. CDR3 coding DNA: TGTGCCAGCAGCTCTGAGGACAGGGCCTCTCAGCCCCAGCATTTT.

J is TRBJ2-7 and V is TRBV7-9; 11 bases map to TRBD1. The ends lost 5 bases at V and 1 base at J; junction bases unmatched: 7. There are 16 residues in the CDR3. Germline loops: CDR1 SEHNR, CDR2 FQNEAQ (reference sequence). CDR3 bases: TGTGCCAGCAGCCCCCCCGGACAGGGGGCATCCTACGAGCAGTACTTC. Translated, it gives CASSPPGQGASYEQYF.

This chain uses TRBV7-8 with TRBJ1-3, with a possible D match to TRBD1 (5 bases). This CDR3 has 16 residues. V lost 1 base and J lost 4, with 14 bases in between. Germline CDR1 and CDR2: SGHVS and FQNEAQ. The CDR3 DNA sequence: TGTGCCAGCAGCTTAGGGTTCAGGGAATCGGGAAACACCATATATTTT. This sequence encodes CASSLGFRESGNTIYF.

This chain joins TRBV20-1 and TRBJ1-1; D is undetermined. The V end was cut by 6 bases, the J end by 7 bases, with 12 bases between. Germline V gene sequence: CDR1 DFQATT, CDR2 SNEGSKA (reference sequence). This CDR3 is 11 amino acids long. This CDR3 reads CSAKRRDEAFF. The CDR3 nucleotides are TGCAGTGCCAAACGGCGGGATGAAGCTTTCTTT.